This TCR beta chain was sequenced during a study of blood T cell repertoires in COVID-19. V lost 0 bases, J lost 6 bases, and 13 bases lay in between. Per the germline V gene, CDR1 is SGHRS and CDR2 is YFSETQ. This CDR3 spans 14 amino acids. Clones were sequenced by immunoSEQ multiplex PCR, and TCRdb holds only the in-frame ones, with some missing. The repertoire holds some 250,000 clones, with around 90% as singletons. The specimen sequenced was peripheral blood. The chain joins TRBV5-1 to TRBJ2-7, with TRBD1 as a possible D gene (6 bases). The receptor's source is a woman aged 55-69 years with COVID-19, enrolled during active disease. In DNA form, the CDR3 reads TGCGCCAGCAGCTTGGACAGGGTTCAGGGCGAGCAGTACTTC. This sequence encodes CASSLDRVQGEQYF.